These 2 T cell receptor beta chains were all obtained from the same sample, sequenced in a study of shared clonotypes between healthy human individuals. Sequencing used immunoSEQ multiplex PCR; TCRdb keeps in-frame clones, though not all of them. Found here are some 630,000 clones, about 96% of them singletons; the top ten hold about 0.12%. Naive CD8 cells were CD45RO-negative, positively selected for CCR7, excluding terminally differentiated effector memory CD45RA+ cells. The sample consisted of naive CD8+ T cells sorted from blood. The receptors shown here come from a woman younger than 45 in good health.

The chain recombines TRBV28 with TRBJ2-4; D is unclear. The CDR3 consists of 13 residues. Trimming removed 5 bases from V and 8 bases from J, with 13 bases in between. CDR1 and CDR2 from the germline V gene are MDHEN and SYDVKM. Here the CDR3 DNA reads TGTGCCAGCAGTAAGGAGATACTTGACATTCAGTACTTC. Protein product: CASSKEILDIQYF.

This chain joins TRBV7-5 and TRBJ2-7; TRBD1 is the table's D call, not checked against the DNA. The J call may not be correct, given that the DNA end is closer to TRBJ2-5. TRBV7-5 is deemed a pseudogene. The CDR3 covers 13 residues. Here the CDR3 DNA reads TGTGCCAGCAGCTCGGGGACACCAGAGACCCAGTACTTC. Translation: CASSSGTPETQYF.